These T cell receptor beta chains were read from a single sample in a study of blood T cell repertoires in COVID-19. Only in-frame clones appear in the TCRdb table, and some are missing; sequencing was by immunoSEQ multiplex PCR. The data hold 150,000 to 200,000 clones, with about 85% observed a single time. The sequenced sample consisted of peripheral blood. The receptors were gathered from a man younger than 35 with acute or convalescent COVID-19. Each CDR3 is given with its conserved first and last residue. The D gene is left open where the match is weak. Not every row has a clone size; where given, it reads once, few, many or a size class.

.	TRBD1	TRBV7-9	TRBJ2-2	CASSLGQGGNTGELFF	TGTGCCAGCAGCTTAGGACAGGGGGGAAACACCGGGGAGCTGTTTTTT
.	.	TRBV19	TRBJ1-1	CASSIRGGSRTEAFF	TGTGCCAGTAGTATTAGGGGGGGCTCGAGGACTGAAGCTTTCTTT
.	TRBD1	TRBV12-3/TRBV12-4	TRBJ1-2	CASSFTGQEGYTF	TGTGCCAGCAGTTTTACGGGACAGGAGGGCTACACCTTC
.	.	TRBV6-5	TRBJ1-6	CASRRTGDSPLHF	TGTGCCAGCAGACGGACGGGAGATTCACCCCTCCACTTT
.	.	TRBV19	TRBJ1-2	CASTFGRGEPNYGYTF	TGTGCCAGTACTTTTGGGCGGGGAGAACCTAACTATGGCTACACCTTC
.	.	TRBV7-9	TRBJ2-5	CASSFGRGLQETQYF	TGTGCCAGCAGCTTTGGCCGGGGACTGCAAGAGACCCAGTACTTC
few	TRBD1	TRBV11-2	TRBJ1-2	CASSLGTGDYGYTF	TGTGCCAGCAGCTTAGGTACAGGGGACTATGGCTACACCTTC
.	.	TRBV2	TRBJ1-1	CATQRASTMNTEAFF	TGTGCCACCCAGAGGGCCTCAACCATGAACACTGAAGCTTTCTTT
.	TRBD1	TRBV25-1	TRBJ1-1	CASSGTGGLNTEAFF	TGTGCCAGCAGTGGGACAGGGGGTTTGAACACTGAAGCTTTCTTT
.	TRBD1	TRBV18	TRBJ1-1	CASSPGTGEAFF	TGTGCCAGCTCACCAGGGACAGGTGAAGCTTTCTTT
.	TRBD1	TRBV28	TRBJ2-3	CAVGDRGTDTQYF	TGTGCCGTCGGGGACAGGGGGACAGATACGCAGTATTTT
.	.	TRBV27	TRBJ1-1	CASSLGEDTEAFF	TGTGCCAGCAGTTTGGGTGAGGACACTGAAGCTTTCTTT
once	.	TRBV11-2	TRBJ2-2	CASSLDLFGYTGELFF	TGTGCCAGCAGCTTAGATCTTTTCGGTTACACCGGGGAGCTGTTTTTT
once	TRBD1	TRBV5-1	TRBJ1-1	CASSWGQENTEAFF	TGCGCCAGCAGCTGGGGACAGGAGAACACTGAAGCTTTCTTT
.	.	TRBV11-2	TRBJ2-7	CASSPGLYEQYF	TGTGCCAGCAGCCCAGGTTTGTACGAGCAGTACTTC
.	TRBD1	TRBV2	TRBJ1-4	CASRTGVSTNEKLFF	TGTGCCAGCAGGACAGGGGTTAGTACTAATGAAAAACTGTTTTTT
.	.	TRBV19	TRBJ2-7	CASSIAGHEQYF	TGTGCCAGTAGTATCGCAGGGCACGAGCAGTACTTC
.	.	TRBV2	TRBJ1-1	CARPLGGKMNTEAFF	TGTGCCAGACCGTTGGGGGGAAAGATGAACACTGAAGCTTTCTTT